This TCR beta chain was captured by sequencing in a study of shared clonotypes between healthy human individuals. Findings and caveats of the study: Clonotype sharing levels among donors were expected to vary with sequencing depth.

The donors were all Caucasian adults (living in Nashville, Tennessee). The V and J ends lost 7 bases and 3 bases respectively, with 15 bases between them. The CDR3 totals 15 residues. Germline lookup yields CDR1 MNHNS and CDR2 SASEGT. Amplification in unsorted PBMC replicate PCRs started from about 320 ng DNA, which equals tens of thousands of T cell genomes. Authors' processing steps: ImmunoSEQ only sent back junction sequences with no quality scores, so filtering was done differently. The data were produced by immunoSEQ multiplex PCR, yet TCRdb's version contains in-frame clones alone and is incomplete. That table furnishes V, J and clone size, whereas the DNA furnished D and trimming. The sample includes around 450,000 clones, 79% of them seen just once. Ten or more counts support this clone. Antigen: not known.

The sample consisted of PBMCs. The sequence was obtained from a woman aged 40 to 50 in good health. Some clones in this sample may be carry-over from other donors' samples. The V gene is TRBV6-1, the J gene TRBJ1-4, with TRBD1 as a possible D gene (5 bases). This CDR3 reads CASNEGAAPNEKLFF. CDR3 nucleotides: TGTGCCAGCAACGAAGGGGCAGCTCCTAATGAAAAACTGTTTTTT.